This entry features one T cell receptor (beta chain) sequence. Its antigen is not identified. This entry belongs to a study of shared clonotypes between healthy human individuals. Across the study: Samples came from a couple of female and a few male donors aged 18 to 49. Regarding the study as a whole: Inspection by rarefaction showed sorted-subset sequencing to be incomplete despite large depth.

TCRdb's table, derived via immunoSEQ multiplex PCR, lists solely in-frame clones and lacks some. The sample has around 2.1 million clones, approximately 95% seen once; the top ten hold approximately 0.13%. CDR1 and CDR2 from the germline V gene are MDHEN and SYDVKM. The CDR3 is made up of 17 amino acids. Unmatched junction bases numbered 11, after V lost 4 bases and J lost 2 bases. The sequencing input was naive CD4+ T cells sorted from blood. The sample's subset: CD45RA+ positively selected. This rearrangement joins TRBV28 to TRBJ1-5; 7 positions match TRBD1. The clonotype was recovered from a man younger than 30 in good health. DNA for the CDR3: TGTGCCAGCAGTTACCTCAGGGGGGTCAAGGGCAATCAGCCCCAGCATTTT. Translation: CASSYLRGVKGNQPQHF.